This TCR beta chain is from a study of T cell responses to AZD1222 COVID-19 vaccine. Study details: Doses given second, at about 4 or about 12 weeks, were pooled.

V was trimmed by 5 bases and J by 4 bases, leaving 14 bases between them. The CDR3 consists of 15 residues. Germline V CDR1 and CDR2: SGHTA, FQGTGA. The study, taken as a whole, reports: Only a handful of AZD1222 recipients were seropositive at baseline. Reportedly, close to half of spike-specific TCRs are directed against unmutated variant regions. The CD4 TCRs associated with vaccination extended across spike and predominated at 160-218 and 743-854.

Measured with immunoSEQ multiplex PCR; TCRdb has only the in-frame clones, and not every one. The sample has about 140,000 clones; more than 70% are singletons. Remarks on this clone: Its specificity is not known.

This clonotype was sampled from an adult in good health. This material consisted of peripheral blood, taken on day 0 of AZD1222 vaccination. This chain links TRBV7-3 with TRBJ2-2, with unresolved D. CDR3 DNA sequence: TGTGCCAGCAGCCCCCAGTCATATTTCACCGGGGAGCTGTTTTTT. Translating gives CASSPQSYFTGELFF.